The 14 T cell receptor beta chains given below trace back to one sample, sequenced in a study of T-cell memory formation after mild COVID-19. Each CDR3 protein is one row after TCRdb ran MiXCR on the 5' RACE reads. The table has about 360,000 distinct CDR3 sequences, approximately 15% seen once. The sequenced material came from PBMCs or a T cell subset sorted from them (not recorded which). These receptors all stem from a man younger than 30 who had mild COVID-19 (a few samples of this study predate the infection). Cell type and time point are not known.

The chain is built from TRBV20-1 and TRBJ2-1, with D hard to call. Per the germline V gene, CDR1 is DFQATT and CDR2 is SNEGSKA (reference sequence). The CDR3 runs to 14 residues. Trimming pared 3 bases from V and 10 bases from J, leaving 19 bases between. In DNA form, the CDR3 reads TGCAGTGCTAGTGTACTCCTGGGGTCAGGCGAGCAGTTCTTC. Translation gives CSASVLLGSGEQFF.

This clonotype was detected a few times. This chain connects TRBV20-1 to TRBJ2-1, with TRBD2 matching over 12 bases. V was clipped by 0 bases and J by 2 bases; unmatched bases: 2. The CDR3 sequence is 16 residues long. Germline CDR1 and CDR2: DFQATT and SNEGSKA (reference sequence). CDR3 bases: TGCAGTGCTAGAGAACCTAGCGGGGGGGCCTACAATGAGCAGTTCTTC. It encodes CSAREPSGGAYNEQFF.

This clonotype was found a few times. The rearrangement links TRBV20-1 to TRBJ2-7, with D possibly TRBD2 on 6 matching bases. Trimming cost V 4 bases and J 3 bases, with 13 bases left between them. Germline-derived CDR1 and CDR2 are DFQATT and SNEGSKA (reference sequence). The CDR3 contains 13 residues. The CDR3 loop reads CSATSTSFYEQYF. CDR3 bases: TGCAGTGCTACCTCGACTAGTTTCTACGAGCAGTACTTC.

The chain is built from TRBV20-1 and TRBJ1-5, with unresolved D. Germline V gene data show CDR1 as DFQATT and CDR2 as SNEGSKA (reference sequence). V lost 6 bases to trimming and J lost 0 bases, with 9 bases between them. The CDR3 has 13 residues. CDR3 DNA sequence: TGCAGTGCCAGGACGGATAGCAATCAGCCCCAGCATTTT. Translation gives CSARTDSNQPQHF.

This clonotype was counted at least ten times. V gene TRBV5-7 combines with J gene TRBJ2-4; D may be TRBD1 or TRBD2 (5 bases each). TRBV5-7 is flagged as an ORF with uncertain function. The V gene lost 8 bases and the J gene lost 0 bases, with 9 bases spanning the gap. The CDR3 covers 13 residues. This CDR3 is CARRGLAKNIQYF. CDR3 bases: TGTGCCAGGAGGGGTTTAGCCAAAAACATTCAGTACTTC.

V usage is TRBV2 and J usage is TRBJ2-3; the D call may be TRBD1 or TRBD2 (6 bases each). Trimming shortened V by 6 bases and J by 11 bases, and 21 bases separated the two germline ends. In germline, CDR1 is SNHLY, CDR2 FYNNEI. The CDR3 covers 14 residues. CDR3 protein: CASRPRGPGSKQYF. The CDR3 bases are TGTGCCAGCAGACCTCGGGGGCCAGGTAGTAAGCAGTATTTT. Full variable domain (outside the CDR3, taken from reference TRBV2 and TRBJ2-3): EPEVTQTPSHQVTQMGQEVILRCVPISNHLYFYWYRQILGQKVEFLVSFYNNEISEKSEIFDDQFSVERPDGSNFTLKIRSTKLEDSAMYFCASRPRGPGSKQYFGPGTRLTVL.

In this sample, this clonotype turned up a few times. The rearrangement joins TRBV12-5 to TRBJ1-5, with 8 bases identical to TRBD1. Per germline, CDR1 LGHNT and CDR2 FRNRAP. With V trimmed by 5 bases and J by 0 bases, 24 bases remained unmatched. The CDR3 is 22 amino acids. The CDR3 reads CASGIAQLRRGQVDYSNQPQHF. CDR3 sequence (DNA): TGTGCTAGTGGTATTGCCCAATTAAGGCGGGGACAGGTTGATTATAGCAATCAGCCCCAGCATTTT.

The chain couples TRBV6-5 to TRBJ2-5; D is possibly TRBD2 (5 bases). Per the germline V gene, CDR1 is MNHEY and CDR2 is SVGAGI. The CDR3 is made up of 11 amino acids. Deletions cut 11 bases from V and 3 bases from J, with 10 bases between. This chain's CDR3 is CAVSGEETQYF. DNA of the CDR3: TGTGCCGTCAGCGGTGAAGAGACCCAGTACTTC.

This clonotype was seen at least ten times. The chain carries TRBV20-1 and TRBJ2-7, with D possibly being TRBD1 (6 bases). The CDR3 is made up of 15 amino acids. The V and J ends lost 5 bases and 2 bases respectively, with 19 bases between them. Germline CDR1 is DFQATT and CDR2 is SNEGSKA (reference sequence). The CDR3 sequence is CSAPTGHRAPYEQYV. The CDR3 DNA reads TGCAGTGCTCCTACTGGCCACAGGGCCCCCTACGAGCAGTACGTC.

This clonotype was picked up a small number of times. The gene calls are TRBV7-6 and TRBJ2-7; 9 nucleotides align to TRBD2. V shed 1 base, J shed 2 bases, and the junction held 9 bases outside the gene matches. This CDR3 has 17 residues. CDR1 and CDR2 from the germline V gene are SGHVS and FNYEAQ. CDR3 protein: CASSLEASGDVAYEQYF. CDR3 nucleotides: TGTGCCAGCAGCTTAGAGGCTAGCGGGGACGTGGCCTACGAGCAGTACTTC.

The chain joins TRBV7-3 to TRBJ2-1; 10 nucleotides line up with TRBD1. Germline V gene data show CDR1 as SGHTA and CDR2 as FQGTGA. The CDR3 is made up of 15 amino acids. V shed 5 bases and J 6 bases; nucleotides not matched to a gene: 7. CDR3 region: CASSPRTGGINEQFF. Here the CDR3 DNA reads TGTGCCAGCAGCCCCCGGACAGGGGGAATCAATGAGCAGTTCTTC.

This clonotype came up a few times. The rearrangement links TRBV4-2 to TRBJ1-5; D is uncertain. Germline CDR1 is LGHNA and CDR2 is YNFKEQ. The CDR3 spans 12 residues. Deletions cut 0 bases from V and 6 bases from J, with 3 bases between. CDR3 in DNA: TGTGCCAGCAGCCAAGATAGTCAGCCCCAGCATTTT. This codes for CASSQDSQPQHF.

The chain combines TRBV18 with TRBJ1-2; D may be TRBD1 (5 bases). This CDR3 is built from 14 residues. The V gene lost 3 bases and the J gene lost 5 bases, with 13 bases spanning the gap. CDR1 KGHSH and CDR2 LQKENI come from the germline V gene. Here the CDR3 DNA reads TGTGCCAGCTCACCGACCGGGACGGCTTATGGCTACACCTTC. Translation gives CASSPTGTAYGYTF.

This clonotype was observed a few times. The chain links TRBV24-1 to TRBJ1-3; no reliable D call. V gave up 6 bases and J gave up 2 bases, with 7 bases separating them. The CDR3 covers 13 residues. Germline V gene data show CDR1 as KGHDR and CDR2 as SFDVKD. The CDR3 DNA is TGTGCCACCAGTCCGGGAGCTGGAAACACCATATATTTT. Its protein is CATSPGAGNTIYF.